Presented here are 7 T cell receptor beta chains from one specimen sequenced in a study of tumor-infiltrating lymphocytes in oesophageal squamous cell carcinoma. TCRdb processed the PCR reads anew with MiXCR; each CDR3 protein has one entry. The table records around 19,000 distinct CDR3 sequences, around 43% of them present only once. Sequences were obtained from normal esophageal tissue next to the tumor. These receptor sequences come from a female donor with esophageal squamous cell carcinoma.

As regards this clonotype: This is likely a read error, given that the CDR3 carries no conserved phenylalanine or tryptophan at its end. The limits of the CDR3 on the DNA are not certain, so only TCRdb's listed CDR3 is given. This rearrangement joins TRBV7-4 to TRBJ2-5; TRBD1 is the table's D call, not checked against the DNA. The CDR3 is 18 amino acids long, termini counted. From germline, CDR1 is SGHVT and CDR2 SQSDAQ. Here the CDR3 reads CASSKGARGIYSPLHFGN.

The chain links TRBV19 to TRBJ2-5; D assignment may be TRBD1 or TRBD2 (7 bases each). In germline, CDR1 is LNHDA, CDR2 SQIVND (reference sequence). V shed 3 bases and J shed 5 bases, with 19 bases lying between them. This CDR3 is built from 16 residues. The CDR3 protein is CASSIGLADRPETQYF. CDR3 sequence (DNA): TGTGCCAGTAGTATCGGGCTAGCGGACAGGCCGGAGACCCAGTACTTC.

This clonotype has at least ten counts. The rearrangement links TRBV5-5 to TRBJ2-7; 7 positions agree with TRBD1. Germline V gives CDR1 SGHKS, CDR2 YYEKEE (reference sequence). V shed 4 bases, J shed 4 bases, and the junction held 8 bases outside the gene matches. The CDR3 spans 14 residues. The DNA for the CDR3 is TGTGCCAGCAGCCTTACAGGGGTCCAATACGAGCAGTACTTC. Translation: CASSLTGVQYEQYF.

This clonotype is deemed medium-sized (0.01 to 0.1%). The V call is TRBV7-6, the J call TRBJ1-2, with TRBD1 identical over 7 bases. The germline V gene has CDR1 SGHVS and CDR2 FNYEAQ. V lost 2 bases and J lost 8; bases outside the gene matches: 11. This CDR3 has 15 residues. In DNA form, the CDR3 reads TGTGCCAGCAGCTTATCCCCCGGGGACAGACGAGGCTACACCTTC. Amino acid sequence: CASSLSPGDRRGYTF.

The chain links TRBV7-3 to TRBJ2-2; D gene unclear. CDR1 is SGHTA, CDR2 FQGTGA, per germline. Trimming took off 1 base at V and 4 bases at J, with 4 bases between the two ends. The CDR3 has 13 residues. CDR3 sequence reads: CASSLRPTGELFF. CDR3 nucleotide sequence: TGTGCCAGCAGCTTAAGGCCCACCGGGGAGCTGTTTTTT.

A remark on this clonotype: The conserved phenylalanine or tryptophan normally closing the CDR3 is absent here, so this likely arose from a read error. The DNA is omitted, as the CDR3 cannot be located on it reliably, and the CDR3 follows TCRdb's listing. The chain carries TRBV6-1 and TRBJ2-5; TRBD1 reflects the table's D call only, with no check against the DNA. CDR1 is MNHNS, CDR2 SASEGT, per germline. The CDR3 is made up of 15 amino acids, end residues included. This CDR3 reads CASSESGVGGYTFGS.

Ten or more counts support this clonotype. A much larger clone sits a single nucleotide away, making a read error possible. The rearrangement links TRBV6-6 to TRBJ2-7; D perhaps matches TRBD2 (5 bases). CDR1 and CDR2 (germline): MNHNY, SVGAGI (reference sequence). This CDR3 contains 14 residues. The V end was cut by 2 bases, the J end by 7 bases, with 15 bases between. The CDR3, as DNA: TGTGCCAGCAGTTACGTTGGAGGAGTGAATGAGCAGTACTTC. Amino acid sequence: CASSYVGGVNEQYF.